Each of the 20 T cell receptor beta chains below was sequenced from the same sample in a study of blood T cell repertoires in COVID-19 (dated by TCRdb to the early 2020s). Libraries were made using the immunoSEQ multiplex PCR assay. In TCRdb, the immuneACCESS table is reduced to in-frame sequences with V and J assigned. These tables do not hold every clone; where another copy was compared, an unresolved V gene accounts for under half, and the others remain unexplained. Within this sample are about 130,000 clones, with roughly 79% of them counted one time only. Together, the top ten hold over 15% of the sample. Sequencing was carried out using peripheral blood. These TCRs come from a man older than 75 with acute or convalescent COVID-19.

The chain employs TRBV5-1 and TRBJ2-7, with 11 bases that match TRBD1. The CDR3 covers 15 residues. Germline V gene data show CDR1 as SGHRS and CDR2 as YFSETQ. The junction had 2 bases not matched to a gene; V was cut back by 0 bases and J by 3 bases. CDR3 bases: TGCGCCAGCAGCTTGGGGACAGGGGGCGACTACGAGCAGTACTTC. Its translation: CASSLGTGGDYEQYF.

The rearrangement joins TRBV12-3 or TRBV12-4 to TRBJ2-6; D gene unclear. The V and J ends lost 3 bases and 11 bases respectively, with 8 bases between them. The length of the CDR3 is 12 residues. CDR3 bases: TGTGCCAGCAGTTTTCACGGTGACGTCCTGACTTTC. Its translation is CASSFHGDVLTF.

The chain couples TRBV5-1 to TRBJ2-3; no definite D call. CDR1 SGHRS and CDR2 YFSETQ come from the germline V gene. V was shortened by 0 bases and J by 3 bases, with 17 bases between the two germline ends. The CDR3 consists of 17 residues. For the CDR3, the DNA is TGCGCCAGCAGCTTGGCCCAAGGCCAACGACTGACAGATACGCAGTATTTT. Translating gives CASSLAQGQRLTDTQYF. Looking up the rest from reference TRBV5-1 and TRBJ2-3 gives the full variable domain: KAGVTQTPRYLIKTRGQQVTLSCSPISGHRSVSWYQQTPGQGLQFLFEYFSETQRNKGNFPGRFSGRQFSNSRSEMNVSTLELGDSALYLCASSLAQGQRLTDTQYFGPGTRLTVL.

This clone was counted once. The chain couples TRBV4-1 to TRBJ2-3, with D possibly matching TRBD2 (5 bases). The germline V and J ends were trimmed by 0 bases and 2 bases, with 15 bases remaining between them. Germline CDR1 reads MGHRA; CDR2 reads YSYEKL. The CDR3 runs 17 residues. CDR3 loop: CASSQDPPSRYTDTQYF. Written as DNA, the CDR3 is TGCGCCAGCAGCCAAGATCCCCCTAGCCGATACACAGATACGCAGTATTTT.

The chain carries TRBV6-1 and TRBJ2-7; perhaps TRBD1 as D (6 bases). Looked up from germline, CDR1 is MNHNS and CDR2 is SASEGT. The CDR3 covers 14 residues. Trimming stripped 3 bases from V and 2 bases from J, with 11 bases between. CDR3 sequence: CASSDRGLAYEQYF. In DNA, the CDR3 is TGTGCCAGCAGTGACAGGGGATTAGCCTACGAGCAGTACTTC.

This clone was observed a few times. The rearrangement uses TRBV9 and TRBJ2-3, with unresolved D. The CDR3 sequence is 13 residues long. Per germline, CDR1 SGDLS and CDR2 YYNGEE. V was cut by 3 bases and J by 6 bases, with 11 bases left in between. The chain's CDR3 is CASSGIQSDTQYF. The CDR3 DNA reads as TGTGCCAGCAGCGGGATACAGTCCGATACGCAGTATTTT.

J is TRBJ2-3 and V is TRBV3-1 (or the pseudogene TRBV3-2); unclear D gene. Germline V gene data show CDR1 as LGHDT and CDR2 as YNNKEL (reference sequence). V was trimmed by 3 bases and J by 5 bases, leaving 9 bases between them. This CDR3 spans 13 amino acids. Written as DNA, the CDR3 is TGTGCCAGCAGCCAGAGGTGGCAAGATACGCAGTATTTT. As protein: CASSQRWQDTQYF.

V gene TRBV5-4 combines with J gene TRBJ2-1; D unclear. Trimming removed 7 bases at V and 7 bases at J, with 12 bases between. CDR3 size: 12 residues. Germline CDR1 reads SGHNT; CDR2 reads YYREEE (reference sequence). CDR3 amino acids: CASGRESNEQFF. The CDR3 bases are TGTGCCAGCGGTCGCGAATCAAATGAGCAGTTCTTC.

The CDR3 region is CASSLGFGKLFF. The CDR3 bases are TGTGCCAGCAGCTTAGGGTTCGGGAAACTGTTTTTT. The gene calls are TRBV7-9 and TRBJ1-4, with D unresolved. This CDR3 has 12 residues. Per the germline V gene, CDR1 is SEHNR and CDR2 is FQNEAQ (reference sequence). Trimming removed 1 base at V and 11 bases at J, with 8 bases between. Looking up the rest from reference TRBV7-9 and TRBJ1-4 gives the full variable domain: DTGVSQNPRHKITKRGQNVTFRCDPISEHNRLYWYRQTLGQGPEFLTYFQNEAQLEKSRLLSDRFSAERPKGSFSTLEIQRTEQGDSAMYLCASSLGFGKLFFGSGTQLSVL.

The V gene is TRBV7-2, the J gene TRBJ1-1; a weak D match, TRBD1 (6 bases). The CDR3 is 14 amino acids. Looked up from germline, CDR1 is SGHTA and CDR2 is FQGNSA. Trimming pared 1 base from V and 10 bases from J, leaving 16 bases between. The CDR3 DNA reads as TGTGCCAGCAGCTTAGGGTCGACAGGCGGTGGAGCTTTCTTT. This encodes CASSLGSTGGGAFF.

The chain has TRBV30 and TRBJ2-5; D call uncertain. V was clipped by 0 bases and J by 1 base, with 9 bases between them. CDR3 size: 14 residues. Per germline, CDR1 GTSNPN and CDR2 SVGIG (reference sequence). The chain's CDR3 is CAWSVLNSQETQYF. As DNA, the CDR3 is TGTGCCTGGAGTGTATTGAACAGCCAAGAGACCCAGTACTTC.

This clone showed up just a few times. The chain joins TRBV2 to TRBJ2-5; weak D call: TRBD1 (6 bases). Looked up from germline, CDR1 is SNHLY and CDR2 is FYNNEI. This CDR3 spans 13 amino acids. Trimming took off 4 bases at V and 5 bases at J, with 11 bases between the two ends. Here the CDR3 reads CASSVQGWETQYF. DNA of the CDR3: TGTGCCAGCAGTGTACAGGGCTGGGAGACCCAGTACTTC.

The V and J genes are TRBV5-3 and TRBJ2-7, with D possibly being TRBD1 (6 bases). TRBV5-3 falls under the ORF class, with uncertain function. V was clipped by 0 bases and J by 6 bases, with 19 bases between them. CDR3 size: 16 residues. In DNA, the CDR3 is TGTGCCAGAAGCTTGGCCGTTGGCAGGGGCAACTGCGAGCAGTACTTC. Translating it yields CARSLAVGRGNCEQYF.

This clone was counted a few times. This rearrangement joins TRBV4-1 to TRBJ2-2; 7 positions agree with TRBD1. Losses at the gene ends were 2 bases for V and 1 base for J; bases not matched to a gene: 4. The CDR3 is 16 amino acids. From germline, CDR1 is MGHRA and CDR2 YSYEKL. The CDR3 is CASSQPRDRNTGELFF. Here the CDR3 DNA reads TGCGCCAGCAGCCAACCCCGGGACAGGAACACCGGGGAGCTGTTTTTT.

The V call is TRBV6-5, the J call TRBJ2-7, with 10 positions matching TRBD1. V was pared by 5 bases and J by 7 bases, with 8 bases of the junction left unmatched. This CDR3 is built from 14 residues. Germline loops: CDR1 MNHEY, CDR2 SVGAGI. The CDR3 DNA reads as TGTGCCAGCAGTCGAGACAGGGGGCTAGGAGAGCAGTACTTC. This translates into CASSRDRGLGEQYF.

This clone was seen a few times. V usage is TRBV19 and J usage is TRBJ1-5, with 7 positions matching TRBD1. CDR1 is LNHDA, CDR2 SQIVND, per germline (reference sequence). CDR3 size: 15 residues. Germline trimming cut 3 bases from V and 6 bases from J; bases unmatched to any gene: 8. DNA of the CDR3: TGTGCCAGTAGTATTAACTTCCAGGGGGTTCAGCCCCAGCATTTT. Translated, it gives CASSINFQGVQPQHF.

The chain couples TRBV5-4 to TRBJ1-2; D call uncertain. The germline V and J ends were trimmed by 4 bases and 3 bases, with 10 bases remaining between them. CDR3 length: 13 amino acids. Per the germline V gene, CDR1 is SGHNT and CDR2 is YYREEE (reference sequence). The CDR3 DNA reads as TGTGCCAGCAGCCCAACATCAGACTATGGCTACACCTTC. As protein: CASSPTSDYGYTF.

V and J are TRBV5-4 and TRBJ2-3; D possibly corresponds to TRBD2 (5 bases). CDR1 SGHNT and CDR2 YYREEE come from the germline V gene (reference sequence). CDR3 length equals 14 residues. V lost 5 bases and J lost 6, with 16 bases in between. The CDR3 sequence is CASRTAGSADTQYF. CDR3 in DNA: TGTGCCAGCAGAACGGCGGGCAGTGCGGATACGCAGTATTTT.

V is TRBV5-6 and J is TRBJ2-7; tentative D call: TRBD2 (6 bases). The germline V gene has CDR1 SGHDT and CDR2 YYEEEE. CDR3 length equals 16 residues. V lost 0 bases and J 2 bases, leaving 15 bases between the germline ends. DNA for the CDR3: TGTGCCAGCAGCTTGGGCGGGGCCTATAACACCTACGAGCAGTACTTC. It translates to CASSLGGAYNTYEQYF.

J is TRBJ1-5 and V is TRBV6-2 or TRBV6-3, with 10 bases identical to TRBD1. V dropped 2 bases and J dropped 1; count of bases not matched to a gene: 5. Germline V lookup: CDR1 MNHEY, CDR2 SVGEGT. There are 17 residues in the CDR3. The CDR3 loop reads CASSYRQGALSNQPQHF. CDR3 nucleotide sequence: TGTGCCAGCAGTTACAGACAGGGGGCTTTAAGCAATCAGCCCCAGCATTTT.